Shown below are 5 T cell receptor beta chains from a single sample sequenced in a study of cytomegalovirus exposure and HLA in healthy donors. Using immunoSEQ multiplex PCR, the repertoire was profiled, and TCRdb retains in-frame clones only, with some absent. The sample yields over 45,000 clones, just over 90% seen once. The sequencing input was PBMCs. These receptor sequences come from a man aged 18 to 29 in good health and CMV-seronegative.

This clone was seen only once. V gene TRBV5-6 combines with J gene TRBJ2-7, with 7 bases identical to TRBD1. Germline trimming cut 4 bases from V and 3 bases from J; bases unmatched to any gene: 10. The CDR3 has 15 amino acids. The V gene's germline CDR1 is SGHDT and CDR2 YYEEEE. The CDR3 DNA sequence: TGTGCCAGCAGCGGACCAGGGACAGCGAGCTACGAGCAGTACTTC. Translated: CASSGPGTASYEQYF.

The CDR3 reads CASSLATSGYNEQFF. Written as DNA, the CDR3 is TGTGCCAGCAGCTTGGCGACTAGCGGCTACAATGAGCAGTTCTTC. This chain joins TRBV5-4 and TRBJ2-1, with TRBD2 matching 9 bases. Germline CDR1 SGHNT, CDR2 YYREEE (reference sequence). V lost 0 bases, J lost 3 bases, and 1 base stayed unmatched. CDR3 length: 15 residues.

The CDR3 region has the DNA TGCGCCAGCAGCCAAGGGACAGACCTGAGGCAGTTCTTC. Protein product: CASSQGTDLRQFF. This chain links TRBV4-1 with TRBJ2-1, with a possible D match to TRBD1 (6 bases). The germline V and J ends were trimmed by 1 base and 12 bases, with 13 bases remaining between them. CDR3 size: 13 residues. CDR1 and CDR2 (germline): MGHRA, YSYEKL.

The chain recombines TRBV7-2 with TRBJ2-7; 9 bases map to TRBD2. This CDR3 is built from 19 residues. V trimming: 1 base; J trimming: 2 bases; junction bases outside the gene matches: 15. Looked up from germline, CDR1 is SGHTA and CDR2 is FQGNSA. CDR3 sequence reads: CASSLGLSGGWAGAYEQYF. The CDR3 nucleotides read TGTGCCAGCAGCTTAGGGTTAAGCGGGGGGTGGGCTGGGGCCTACGAGCAGTACTTC. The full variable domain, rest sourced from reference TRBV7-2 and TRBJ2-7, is GAGVSQSPSNKVTEKGKDVELRCDPISGHTALYWYRQSLGQGLEFLIYFQGNSAPDKSGLPSDRFSAERTGGSVSTLTIQRTQQEDSAVYLCASSLGLSGGWAGAYEQYFGPGTRLTVT.

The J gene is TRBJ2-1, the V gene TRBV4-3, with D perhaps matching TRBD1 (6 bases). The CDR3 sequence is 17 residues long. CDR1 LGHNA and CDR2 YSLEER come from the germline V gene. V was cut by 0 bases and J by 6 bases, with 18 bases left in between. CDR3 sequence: CASSQDPSGAGGNEQFF. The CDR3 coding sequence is TGCGCCAGCAGCCAAGATCCCTCAGGGGCCGGAGGCAATGAGCAGTTCTTC.